Listed here are 10 T cell receptor beta chains from one sample, sequenced in a study of cytomegalovirus exposure and HLA in healthy donors. PCR primers comprised 60 Vbeta and 13 Jbeta primers. The table came from immunoSEQ multiplex PCR; TCRdb's copy has only in-frame clones and leaves some out. The sample holds roughly 84,000 clones, about 60% seen once. The specimen was PBMCs. These receptors were obtained from a woman aged 40 to 50 in good health and CMV-seropositive.

The CDR3 spells CAISEGLADTQYF. For the CDR3, the DNA is TGTGCCATCAGTGAGGGCCTGGCAGATACGCAGTATTTT. The rearrangement joins TRBV10-3 to TRBJ2-3; no clear D gene. The CDR3 length is 13 residues. V was clipped by 2 bases and J by 4 bases, with 7 bases between them. CDR1 is ENHRY and CDR2 is SYGVKD in the germline V gene.

The chain is built from TRBV14 and TRBJ2-2; tentative D call: TRBD2 (6 bases). There are 17 residues in the CDR3. CDR1 is SGHDN, CDR2 FVKESK, per germline. Trimming removed 0 bases at V and 1 base at J, with 12 bases between. Here the CDR3 reads CASSQDPLALNTGELFF. The CDR3 nucleotides are TGTGCCAGCAGCCAAGATCCCCTAGCGTTGAACACCGGGGAGCTGTTTTTT.

This chain links TRBV11-3 with TRBJ2-1, with 9 nucleotides matching TRBD2. Germline V gene data show CDR1 as SGHNT and CDR2 as YENEEA. The trim removed 4 bases at V and 6 bases at J, leaving 7 bases unmatched. This CDR3 contains 15 residues. The CDR3 sequence: CASSWRREGSNEQFF. Written as DNA, the CDR3 is TGTGCCAGCAGCTGGAGGCGGGAGGGTAGCAATGAGCAGTTCTTC. Combining the CDR3 with reference TRBV11-3 and TRBJ2-1 gives the whole variable domain EAGVVQSPRYKIIEKKQPVAFWCNPISGHNTLYWYLQNLGQGPELLIRYENEEAVDDSQLPKDRFSAERLKGVDSTLKIQPAELGDSAVYLCASSWRREGSNEQFFGPGTRLTVL.

The table lists this clone with a few counts. The V call is TRBV15, the J call TRBJ2-7; maybe TRBD2 (5 bases). Per the germline V gene, CDR1 is LNHNV and CDR2 is YYDKDF (reference sequence). Deletions cut 0 bases from V and 4 bases from J, with 10 bases between. The CDR3 totals 14 residues. CDR3 residues: CATSRELDQYEQYF. CDR3 DNA sequence: TGTGCCACCAGCAGAGAACTAGATCAATACGAGCAGTACTTC.

The J gene is TRBJ2-7, the V gene TRBV27; TRBD2 agrees at 12 bases. The CDR3 totals 15 residues. The germline gives CDR1 MNHEY, CDR2 SMNVEV (reference sequence). Trimming removed 5 bases from V and 4 bases from J; junction bases left unmatched: 6. CDR3 DNA: TGTGCCAGCAGTGACCTAGCGGGAGGGGGGTACGAGCAGTACTTC. This gives the protein CASSDLAGGGYEQYF.

This clone was seen just once. V and J are TRBV28 and TRBJ2-2; possible D gene TRBD2, 6 bases. Per germline, CDR1 MDHEN and CDR2 SYDVKM. The length of the CDR3 is 14 residues. V was trimmed by 3 bases and J by 5 bases, leaving 10 bases between them. The CDR3 bases are TGTGCCAGCAGTTTTAGTGGAGGGACCGGGGAGCTGTTTTTT. Its translation: CASSFSGGTGELFF.

V gene TRBV7-9 combines with J gene TRBJ2-1; a possible D gene is TRBD1 (6 bases). V shed 1 base and J shed 8 bases, with 9 bases lying between them. The CDR3 runs 13 residues. Germline V CDR1 and CDR2: SEHNR, FQNEAQ (reference sequence). DNA for the CDR3: TGTGCCAGCAGCTTAGGGACAGAGGATGAGCAGTTCTTC. Protein product: CASSLGTEDEQFF.

This CDR3 is CASSRTGGIGNTEAFF. In DNA, the CDR3 is TGTGCCAGCAGCCGCACAGGGGGCATTGGGAACACTGAAGCTTTCTTT. V and J are TRBV7-9 and TRBJ1-1; 9 bases are shared with TRBD1. This CDR3 region has 16 residues. The V gene end was trimmed by 5 bases and the J gene end by 1 base; junction bases not matched to a gene: 8. The germline CDR1 and CDR2 sequences are SEHNR and FQNEAQ (reference sequence).

The rearrangement uses TRBV4-1 and TRBJ2-2; 11 bases align to TRBD1. Trimming cost V 4 bases and J 3 bases; bases outside gene matches: 7. The germline CDR1 and CDR2 sequences are MGHRA and YSYEKL. The CDR3 is made up of 17 amino acids. CDR3 loop: CASSLGQGAKHTGELFF. The CDR3 bases are TGCGCCAGCAGCCTAGGACAGGGGGCTAAACACACCGGGGAGCTGTTTTTT.

The J gene is TRBJ2-3, the V gene TRBV6-4; D possibly corresponds to TRBD2 (5 bases). The CDR3 is 13 residues long. V lost 5 bases and J 4 bases, leaving 10 bases between the germline ends. Germline lookup yields CDR1 MRHNA and CDR2 SNTAGT. Here the CDR3 reads CASSSGSADTQYF. In nucleotides, the CDR3 is TGTGCCAGCAGTTCGGGAAGCGCAGATACGCAGTATTTT.